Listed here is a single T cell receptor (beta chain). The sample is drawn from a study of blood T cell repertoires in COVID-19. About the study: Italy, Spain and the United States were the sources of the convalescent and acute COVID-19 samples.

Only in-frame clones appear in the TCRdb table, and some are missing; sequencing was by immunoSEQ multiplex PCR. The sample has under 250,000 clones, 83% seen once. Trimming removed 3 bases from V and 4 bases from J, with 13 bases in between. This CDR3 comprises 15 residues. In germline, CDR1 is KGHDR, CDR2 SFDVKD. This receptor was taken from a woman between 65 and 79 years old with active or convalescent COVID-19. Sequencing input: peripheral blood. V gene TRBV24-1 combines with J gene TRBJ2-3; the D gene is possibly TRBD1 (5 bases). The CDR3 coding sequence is TGTGCCACCAGTGATCCAGGGTTAGGGGCAGATACGCAGTATTTT. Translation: CATSDPGLGADTQYF.